This TCR beta chain was observed in a study of vaccination and CD4 T cells after COVID-19. About the study: The post-vaccine samples came a median roughly 79 days after dose two (range 14 to 241). Cultures designated as controls were supplied with a CEFX pool, an HIV-1 Nef pool, or no peptide. Stimulation used overlapping spike peptides from SARS-CoV-2, HCoV-NL63, HCoV-OC43 and HCoV-229E. General observations from the study: Convalescent participants were relatively few, and none had early post-infection timepoints studied.

The CDR3 sequence is 13 residues long. V was cut by 7 bases and J by 3 bases, with 12 bases left in between. The germline CDR1 and CDR2 sequences are SEHNR and FQNEAQ (reference sequence). A word on this clonotype: Its antigen is currently unknown.

Treatment specified: approximately 9-day PBMC culture with coronavirus spike peptide pools or control peptides (ViraFEST assay). Cultured CD4+ T-cell DNA underwent Oncomine TCR Beta short-read sequencing. TCRdb ran MiXCR on the PCR reads and lists one entry per CDR3 protein. The repertoire consists of approximately 4,400 distinct CDR3 sequences, with roughly 43% occurring once and the leading ten covering approximately 54%. This sequence joins TRBV7-9 and TRBJ2-5; D might be TRBD1 (6 bases). Input material: CD4+ T cells from blood, cultured in vitro. This TCR was sampled from a human donor who had recovered from COVID-19. CDR3: CASTLGDKETQYF. The CDR3 DNA is TGTGCCAGCACCTTGGGGGACAAAGAGACCCAGTACTTC.